The present T cell receptor (beta chain) was sequenced within a study of blood T cells in healthy people across ages. Study-wide context: T cells yielded about one barcoded beta molecule per two cells through template switching.

In the case of this clonotype: Germline is not matched at one junction end, which may reflect a read error.

Alongside a J-beta primer mix, a sample-barcoded 5' primer served in a second PCR lasting roughly 6 to 11 cycles. Each cDNA was tagged by a template-switch adaptor containing 12 random nucleotides. Every sample returned 2.5 million or more CDR3-containing paired-end reads. TCRdb analysed the 5' RACE reads with MiXCR anew, one entry per CDR3 protein. The sample shows roughly 1,700,000 distinct CDR3 sequences, 28% of them seen only once. The germline CDR1 and CDR2 sequences are SEHNR and FQNEAQ (reference sequence). CDR3 length: 14 amino acids. The chain links TRBV7-9 to TRBJ2-5; D uncertain. The TCR sequence derives from a woman in her thirties in good health. Specimen: blood. This CDR3 is CAGSPTRRTETQYF. CDR3 in DNA: TGTGCCGGCAGCCCTACAAGGCGGACGGAGACCCAGTACTTC.